Described below is a single TCR beta chain sequence and its context. Its specificity is not known. The data were taken from a study of cytomegalovirus exposure and HLA in healthy donors. Findings of the study overall: Rarity characterized most TCR sequences, yet some public TCRs appeared in many donors. When presence/absence was analysed, sequencing depth was taken to be roughly uniform across donors. TCR beta V- and J-gene trimming was later associated with a missense DCLRE1C variant.

V was pared by 6 bases and J by 0 bases, with 12 bases between. The CDR3 runs to 14 residues. Germline CDR1 is MDHEN and CDR2 is SYDVKM. A multiplex PCR was run with 60 Vbeta primers and 13 Jbeta primers. Data came from immunoSEQ multiplex PCR; TCRdb stores just in-frame clones and leaves some out. The data hold about 170,000 clones, with roughly 83% observed a single time. Each donor was nominally healthy when sampled (though unrecorded immune exposures were likely). This clonotype originated in a woman aged 45-60 years in good health and CMV-seronegative. Sequences were obtained from PBMCs. The V and J genes are TRBV28 and TRBJ2-7; D possibly corresponds to TRBD2 (5 bases). CDR3 DNA: TGTGCCAGCAGGCTACTAACTAGCTCCTACGAGCAGTACTTC. Its protein is CASRLLTSSYEQYF.